A selection of T cell receptor beta chains follows, all from one sample in a study of blood T cells in healthy people across ages. TCRdb reprocessed the 5' RACE reads with MiXCR, giving one entry per CDR3 protein. The repertoire has some 1.5 million distinct CDR3 sequences, 28% of them found once; the top ten carry approximately 7.7%. Sequencing was carried out using blood. The source of these receptors is a woman in her twenties or thirties in good health. Each CDR3 is given with its conserved first and last residue. The D gene is left open where the match is weak. Clone size is stated in some rows and not others, as once, few, many or a class when expanded.

d_gene: TRBD2
v_gene: TRBV29-1
j_gene: TRBJ2-1
abundance: .
CDR3aa: CSTSVLAGPYNEQFF
CDR3nt: TGCAGCACGTCCGTTCTAGCGGGCCCCTACAATGAGCAGTTCTTC

d_gene: .
v_gene: TRBV12-3/TRBV12-4
j_gene: TRBJ1-1
abundance: few
CDR3aa: CASREKTGLETEAFF
CDR3nt: TGTGCCAGCCGGGAGAAAACAGGGTTGGAAACTGAAGCTTTCTTT

d_gene: .
v_gene: TRBV10-3
j_gene: TRBJ2-7
abundance: few
CDR3aa: CAISVGGTSYEQYF
CDR3nt: TGTGCCATCAGTGTCGGGGGAACCTCCTACGAGCAGTACTTC

d_gene: TRBD2
v_gene: TRBV3-1
j_gene: TRBJ2-3
abundance: .
CDR3aa: CASSQAGLAGVADTQYF
CDR3nt: TGTGCCAGCAGCCAAGCGGGACTAGCGGGAGTGGCAGATACGCAGTATTTT

d_gene: .
v_gene: TRBV7-2
j_gene: TRBJ1-5
abundance: .
CDR3aa: CASSSRTDNYFNQPLHF
CDR3nt: TGTGCCAGCAGCTCCCGGACAGATAACTATTTCAATCAGCCCCTGCATTTT

d_gene: .
v_gene: TRBV21-1
j_gene: TRBJ2-7
abundance: few
CDR3aa: CATCRDTISYEQYF
CDR3nt: TGTGCCACCTGCCGGGACACTATTTCCTACGAGCAGTACTTC

d_gene: TRBD1
v_gene: TRBV18
j_gene: TRBJ2-1
abundance: many
CDR3aa: CASSGQVGNEQFF
CDR3nt: TGTGCCAGCTCCGGACAGGTGGGAAATGAGCAGTTCTTC

d_gene: TRBD1
v_gene: TRBV5-1
j_gene: TRBJ2-5
abundance: .
CDR3aa: CASSSIQGGGETQYF
CDR3nt: TGCGCCAGCAGCTCTATACAGGGGGGAGGAGAGACCCAGTACTTC

d_gene: .
v_gene: TRBV7-2
j_gene: TRBJ2-5
abundance: many
CDR3aa: CASSASGHKETQYF
CDR3nt: TGTGCCAGCAGCGCCTCGGGGCATAAAGAGACCCAGTACTTC

d_gene: .
v_gene: TRBV5-1
j_gene: TRBJ2-7
abundance: .
CDR3aa: CASRIAVSSYNEQYF
CDR3nt: TGCGCCAGCAGAATTGCGGTGAGCTCCTACAATGAGCAGTACTTC

d_gene: TRBD2
v_gene: TRBV5-1
j_gene: TRBJ2-1
abundance: many
CDR3aa: CASSSGGRGEQFF
CDR3nt: TGCGCCAGCAGCTCGGGGGGTCGGGGTGAGCAGTTCTTC

d_gene: .
v_gene: TRBV20-1
j_gene: TRBJ1-4
abundance: few
CDR3aa: CSASTDSLGNEKLFF
CDR3nt: TGCAGTGCTAGCACGGACAGCCTGGGGAATGAAAAACTGTTTTTT

d_gene: TRBD1
v_gene: TRBV15
j_gene: TRBJ2-7
abundance: many
CDR3aa: CAIADGQGTYEQYF
CDR3nt: TGTGCCATCGCAGACGGACAGGGGACCTACGAGCAGTACTTC

d_gene: TRBD2
v_gene: TRBV6-5
j_gene: TRBJ2-1
abundance: many
CDR3aa: CASSTPGLAGGEQFF
CDR3nt: TGTGCCAGCAGTACCCCCGGACTAGCGGGTGGCGAGCAGTTCTTC

d_gene: TRBD1
v_gene: TRBV20-1
j_gene: TRBJ1-2
abundance: .
CDR3aa: CSAETGGNYGYTF
CDR3nt: TGCAGTGCTGAGACAGGGGGCAACTATGGCTACACCTTC

d_gene: TRBD2
v_gene: TRBV9
j_gene: TRBJ2-7
abundance: .
CDR3aa: CASSVKGLAGDEQYF
CDR3nt: TGTGCCAGCAGCGTAAAGGGACTAGCGGGAGACGAGCAGTACTTC

d_gene: .
v_gene: TRBV4-3
j_gene: TRBJ2-3
abundance: many
CDR3aa: CASSRENTDTQYF
CDR3nt: TGCGCCAGCAGCCGTGAGAACACAGATACGCAGTATTTT

d_gene: TRBD1
v_gene: TRBV14
j_gene: TRBJ1-6
abundance: .
CDR3aa: CASSQDLEGALGHSPLHF
CDR3nt: TGTGCCAGCAGCCAAGATCTCGAGGGGGCTCTCGGGCACTCACCCCTCCACTTT

d_gene: .
v_gene: TRBV5-1
j_gene: TRBJ1-6
abundance: .
CDR3aa: CASSLDNNNSPLHF
CDR3nt: TGCGCCAGCAGCCTCGACAACAATAATTCACCCCTCCACTTT